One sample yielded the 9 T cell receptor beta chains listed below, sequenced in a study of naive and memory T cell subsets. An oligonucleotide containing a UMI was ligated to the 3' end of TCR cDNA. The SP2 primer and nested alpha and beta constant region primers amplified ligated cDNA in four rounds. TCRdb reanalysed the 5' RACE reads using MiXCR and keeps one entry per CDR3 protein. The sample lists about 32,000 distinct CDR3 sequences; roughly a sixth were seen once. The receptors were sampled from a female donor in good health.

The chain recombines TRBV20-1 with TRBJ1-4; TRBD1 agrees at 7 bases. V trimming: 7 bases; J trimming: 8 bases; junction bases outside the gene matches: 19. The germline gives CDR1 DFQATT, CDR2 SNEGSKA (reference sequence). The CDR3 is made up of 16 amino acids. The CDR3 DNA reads TGCAGTGTCGCAAAAACTACAGGGGTGGTTAGAGAAAAACTGTTTTTT. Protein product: CSVAKTTGVVREKLFF.

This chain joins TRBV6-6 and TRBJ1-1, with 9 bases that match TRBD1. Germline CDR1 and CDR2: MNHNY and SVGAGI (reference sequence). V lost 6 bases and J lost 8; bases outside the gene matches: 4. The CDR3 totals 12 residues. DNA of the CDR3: TGTGCCAGCAGAAGGGACAGGGCGGAAGCTTTCTTT. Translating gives CASRRDRAEAFF.

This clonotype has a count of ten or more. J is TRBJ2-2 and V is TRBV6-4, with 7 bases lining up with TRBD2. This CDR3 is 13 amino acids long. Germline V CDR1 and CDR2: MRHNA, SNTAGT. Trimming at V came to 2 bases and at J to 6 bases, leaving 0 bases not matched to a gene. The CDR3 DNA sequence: TGTGCCAGCAGTGACGGGGGGGCCGGGGAGCTGTTTTTT. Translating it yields CASSDGGAGELFF.

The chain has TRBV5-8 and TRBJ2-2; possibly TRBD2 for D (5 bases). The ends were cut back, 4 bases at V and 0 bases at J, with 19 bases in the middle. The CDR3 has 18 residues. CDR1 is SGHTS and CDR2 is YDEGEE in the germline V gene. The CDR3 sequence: CASSPSGRTIANTGELFF. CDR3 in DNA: TGTGCCAGCAGCCCCAGCGGCAGAACAATTGCGAACACCGGGGAGCTGTTTTTT.

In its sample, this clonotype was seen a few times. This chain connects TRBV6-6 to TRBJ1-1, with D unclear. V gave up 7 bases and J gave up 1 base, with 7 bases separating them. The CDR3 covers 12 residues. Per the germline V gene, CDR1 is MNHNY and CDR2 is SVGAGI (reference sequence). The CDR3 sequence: CASNGQNTEAFF. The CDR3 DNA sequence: TGTGCCAGCAACGGGCAGAACACTGAAGCTTTCTTT.

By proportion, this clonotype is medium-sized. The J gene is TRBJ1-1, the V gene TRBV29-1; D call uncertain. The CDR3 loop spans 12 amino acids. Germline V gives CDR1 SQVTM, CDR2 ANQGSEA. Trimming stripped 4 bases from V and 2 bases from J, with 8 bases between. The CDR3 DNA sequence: TGCAGCGTTGGCGGTTCCAACACTGAAGCTTTCTTT. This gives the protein CSVGGSNTEAFF.

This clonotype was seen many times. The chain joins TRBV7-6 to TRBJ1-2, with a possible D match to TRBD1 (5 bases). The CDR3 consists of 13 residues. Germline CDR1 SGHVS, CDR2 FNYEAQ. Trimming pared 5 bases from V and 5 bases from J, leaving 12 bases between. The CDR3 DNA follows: TGTGCCAGCAGCCCGGGGCGGTCGTATGGCTACACCTTC. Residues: CASSPGRSYGYTF.

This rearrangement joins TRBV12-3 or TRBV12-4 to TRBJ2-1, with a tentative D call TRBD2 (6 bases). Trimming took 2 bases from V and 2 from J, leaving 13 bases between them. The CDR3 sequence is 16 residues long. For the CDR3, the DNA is TGTGCCAGCAGTTTACTCGCGGGGAAGGCCTACAATGAGCAGTTCTTC. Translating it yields CASSLLAGKAYNEQFF.

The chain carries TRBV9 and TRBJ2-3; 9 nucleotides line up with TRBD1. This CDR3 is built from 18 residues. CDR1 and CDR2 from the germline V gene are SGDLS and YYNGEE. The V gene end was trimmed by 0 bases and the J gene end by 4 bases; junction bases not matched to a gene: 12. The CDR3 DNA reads TGTGCCAGCAGCGTAGCTACGGGACAGGGAAGGGTCCCAGATACGCAGTATTTT. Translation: CASSVATGQGRVPDTQYF.